The T cell receptor (beta chain) under discussion was sequenced for a study of T cells after yellow fever vaccination. Only a few counts were recorded for this clonotype. 5'RACE template switching generated TCR cDNA, adding a universal primer site and UMIs. Using its own MiXCR run on the 5' RACE reads, TCRdb lists one record per CDR3 protein. The sample shows hundreds of thousands of distinct CDR3 sequences, 12% of them seen only once. This sequence was found in a man between 25 and 39 years old who received the YFV17D yellow fever vaccine. The specimen was PBMCs, collected on the day of the yellow fever booster vaccination.

The CDR3 loop is CSALGLAEETQYF. The CDR3 DNA is TGCAGTGCCCTAGGACTAGCGGAAGAGACCCAGTACTTC. This chain connects TRBV20-1 to TRBJ2-5; 10 bases are shared with TRBD2. Germline V gene data show CDR1 as DFQATT and CDR2 as SNEGSKA (reference sequence). V shed 6 bases, J shed 3 bases, and the junction held 4 bases outside the gene matches. This CDR3 comprises 13 residues.